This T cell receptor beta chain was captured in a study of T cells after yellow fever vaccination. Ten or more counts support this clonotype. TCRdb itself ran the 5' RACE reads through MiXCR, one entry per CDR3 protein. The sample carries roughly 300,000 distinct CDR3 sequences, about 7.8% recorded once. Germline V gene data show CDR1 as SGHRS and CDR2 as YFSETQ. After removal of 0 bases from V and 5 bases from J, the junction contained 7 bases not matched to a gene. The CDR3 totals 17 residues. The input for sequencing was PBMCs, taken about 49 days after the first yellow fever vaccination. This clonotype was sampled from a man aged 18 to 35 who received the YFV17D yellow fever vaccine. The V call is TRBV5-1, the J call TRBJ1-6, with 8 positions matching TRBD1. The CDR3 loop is CASSLVSGQGHNSPLHF. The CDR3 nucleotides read TGCGCCAGCAGCTTGGTATCCGGACAGGGACATAATTCACCCCTCCACTTT.